The rows below give T cell receptor beta chains drawn from one sample of a study of blood T cells in healthy people across ages. TCRdb recomputed calls from the 5' RACE reads with MiXCR, one row per CDR3 protein. Altogether 1,800,000 or so distinct CDR3 sequences are present, 30% to 40% being singletons, with the ten largest covering approximately 22%. Source material: blood. All receptors come from a human donor in good health. The CDR3 runs from the conserved cysteine through the conserved F or W. The order of the fields is D gene, V gene, J gene, clone size, CDR3 DNA, CDR3 protein. D genes are given only for firm matches. Only part of the rows carry a size: once, few, many, or a class if the clone is expanded.

d_gene: .; v_gene: TRBV6-2/TRBV6-3; j_gene: TRBJ2-3; abundance: .; CDR3nt: TGTGCCAGCAGTTACTCACCCGCTGATGGCGGCACAGATACGCAGTATTTT; CDR3aa: CASSYSPADGGTDTQYF
d_gene: .; v_gene: TRBV20-1; j_gene: TRBJ1-2; abundance: .; CDR3nt: TGCAGTGCTAGAGATCCAGGGGTGGATGGCTACACCTTC; CDR3aa: CSARDPGVDGYTF
d_gene: TRBD1; v_gene: TRBV5-1; j_gene: TRBJ2-5; abundance: .; CDR3nt: TGCGCCAGCAGCCGAGGACAGGGGTCCCTCGGGGAGACCCAGTACTTC; CDR3aa: CASSRGQGSLGETQYF
d_gene: .; v_gene: TRBV28; j_gene: TRBJ1-2; abundance: few; CDR3nt: TGTGCCAGCAGCGACGGCCCCTTCTACACCTTC; CDR3aa: CASSDGPFYTF
d_gene: .; v_gene: TRBV28; j_gene: TRBJ2-7; abundance: .; CDR3nt: TGTGCCAGCCAGACCTGGGACGGTACCTACGAGCAGTACTTC; CDR3aa: CASQTWDGTYEQYF
d_gene: .; v_gene: TRBV7-3; j_gene: TRBJ2-3; abundance: few; CDR3nt: TGTGCCAGCAGCTTAGTCCCCCGCACAGATACGCAGTATTTT; CDR3aa: CASSLVPRTDTQYF
d_gene: TRBD1; v_gene: TRBV5-6; j_gene: TRBJ1-5; abundance: .; CDR3nt: TGTGCCAGCAGCCAAAACACAGGGGGTCAGCCCCAGCATTTT; CDR3aa: CASSQNTGGQPQHF
d_gene: TRBD1; v_gene: TRBV12-3/TRBV12-4; j_gene: TRBJ1-1; abundance: .; CDR3nt: TGTGCCAGCAGTCCGCCGACAGGGTGGAACACTGAAGCTTTCTTT; CDR3aa: CASSPPTGWNTEAFF
d_gene: TRBD1; v_gene: TRBV4-2; j_gene: TRBJ2-6; abundance: few; CDR3nt: TGTGCCAGCAGCCAAGCCGGGCAGGGGGCGCGACTTGGGGCCAACGTCCTGACTTTC; CDR3aa: CASSQAGQGARLGANVLTF
d_gene: TRBD1; v_gene: TRBV6-1; j_gene: TRBJ1-1; abundance: few; CDR3nt: TGTGCCAGTAACAACCGGGACAGGACCATTGAAGCTTTCTTT; CDR3aa: CASNNRDRTIEAFF
d_gene: TRBD2; v_gene: TRBV24-1; j_gene: TRBJ2-1; abundance: .; CDR3nt: TGTGCCACCAGTGAACCTAGCGGGGGGTCGAATGAGCAGTTCTTC; CDR3aa: CATSEPSGGSNEQFF
d_gene: TRBD2; v_gene: TRBV5-1; j_gene: TRBJ2-6; abundance: .; CDR3nt: TGCGTCAGCAGCTTGGAATTACTAGCGGGGGGCCCTGGGGCCAACGTCCTGACTTTC; CDR3aa: CVSSLELLAGGPGANVLTF
d_gene: .; v_gene: TRBV6-6; j_gene: TRBJ2-5; abundance: few; CDR3nt: TGTGCCAGCAGTTACTCATCTGAATCTAGGGAGCAGTACTTC; CDR3aa: CASSYSSESREQYF
d_gene: .; v_gene: TRBV2; j_gene: TRBJ1-1; abundance: .; CDR3nt: TGTGCCAGCGGTGGGCCCATGAACACTGAAGCTTTCTTT; CDR3aa: CASGGPMNTEAFF
d_gene: .; v_gene: TRBV7-2; j_gene: TRBJ2-1; abundance: .; CDR3nt: TGTGCCAGCAGCTTACTAACTGCAGGGTACAATGAGCAGTTCTTC; CDR3aa: CASSLLTAGYNEQFF
d_gene: TRBD1; v_gene: TRBV7-9; j_gene: TRBJ2-1; abundance: few; CDR3nt: TGTGCCAGCAGCAGGACAGGGATCTATGAGCAGTTCTTC; CDR3aa: CASSRTGIYEQFF
d_gene: .; v_gene: TRBV7-8; j_gene: TRBJ1-2; abundance: .; CDR3nt: TGTGCCAGCAGCTTAGGACCCTCAGGGAACGGCTACACCTTC; CDR3aa: CASSLGPSGNGYTF
d_gene: TRBD2; v_gene: TRBV2; j_gene: TRBJ2-3; abundance: .; CDR3nt: TGTGCCAGCAGTGGGACTAGCGGGACCACAGATACGCAGTATTTT; CDR3aa: CASSGTSGTTDTQYF
d_gene: .; v_gene: TRBV10-3; j_gene: TRBJ2-3; abundance: .; CDR3nt: TGTGCCATCAGTGAGTCGGCCCAAGATACGCAGTATTTT; CDR3aa: CAISESAQDTQYF
d_gene: TRBD2; v_gene: TRBV5-1; j_gene: TRBJ2-3; abundance: few; CDR3nt: TGCGCCAGCAGCTTACTAGCGGGGGGCTCCGGTGGCACAGATACGCAGTATTTT; CDR3aa: CASSLLAGGSGGTDTQYF
d_gene: TRBD1; v_gene: TRBV6-4; j_gene: TRBJ1-1; abundance: .; CDR3nt: TGTGCCAGCAGTGGGTGTACAGGGGAGAACACTGAAGCTTTCTTT; CDR3aa: CASSGCTGENTEAFF
d_gene: TRBD1; v_gene: TRBV20-1; j_gene: TRBJ2-7; abundance: .; CDR3nt: TGCAGTGCCATTCTTTTCCCGGGACAGGGGGCCTCATACGAGCAGTACTTC; CDR3aa: CSAILFPGQGASYEQYF
d_gene: .; v_gene: TRBV4-1; j_gene: TRBJ1-1; abundance: .; CDR3nt: TGCGCCAGCAGCCAAGACACCGGACGGGCTGAAGCTTTCTTT; CDR3aa: CASSQDTGRAEAFF
d_gene: .; v_gene: TRBV27; j_gene: TRBJ2-4; abundance: few; CDR3nt: TGTGCCAGCAGTACCCACAGGGCTGGTGAGCAGTACTTC; CDR3aa: CASSTHRAGEQYF
d_gene: .; v_gene: TRBV29-1; j_gene: TRBJ1-2; abundance: many; CDR3nt: TGCAGCGTTGAGATCGGCCCGGAGGGCCTCTATGGCTACACCTTC; CDR3aa: CSVEIGPEGLYGYTF
d_gene: TRBD1; v_gene: TRBV5-1; j_gene: TRBJ1-6; abundance: .; CDR3nt: TGCGCCAGCAGCGCAGGACAGGCCCATGGTTCACCCCTCCACTTT; CDR3aa: CASSAGQAHGSPLHF
d_gene: TRBD1; v_gene: TRBV12-3/TRBV12-4; j_gene: TRBJ1-3; abundance: .; CDR3nt: TGTACCAGCAGTTTAGACAGGGGGCTTAACACCATATATTTT; CDR3aa: CTSSLDRGLNTIYF
d_gene: .; v_gene: TRBV12-3/TRBV12-4; j_gene: TRBJ1-2; abundance: few; CDR3nt: TGTGCCAGCGCGCCGGGGGGCAGGGTGAACTATGGCTACACCTTC; CDR3aa: CASAPGGRVNYGYTF
d_gene: TRBD2; v_gene: TRBV28; j_gene: TRBJ2-1; abundance: .; CDR3nt: TGTGCCAGCAGTTTTAGCGGGACACCTGGAAATGAGCAGTTCTTC; CDR3aa: CASSFSGTPGNEQFF
d_gene: .; v_gene: TRBV29-1; j_gene: TRBJ2-6; abundance: .; CDR3nt: TGCAGCGTTTCGGGGGCATCTGGGACCAACGTCCTGACTTTC; CDR3aa: CSVSGASGTNVLTF
d_gene: .; v_gene: TRBV11-2; j_gene: TRBJ2-7; abundance: few; CDR3nt: TGTGCCAGCAGCCCCCGAGAGGGATGGCAAACCAAGCAGTACTTC; CDR3aa: CASSPREGWQTKQYF
d_gene: .; v_gene: TRBV7-9; j_gene: TRBJ2-2; abundance: .; CDR3nt: TGTGCCAGCAGCTTAAGCAAGAACACCGGGGAGCTGTTTTTT; CDR3aa: CASSLSKNTGELFF
d_gene: .; v_gene: TRBV4-3; j_gene: TRBJ2-6; abundance: many; CDR3nt: TGCGCCAGCAGCCAAGAAACAGGGTACTCTGGGGCCAACGTCCTGACTTTC; CDR3aa: CASSQETGYSGANVLTF
d_gene: .; v_gene: TRBV27; j_gene: TRBJ1-6; abundance: .; CDR3nt: TGTGCCAGCAGCCCCGGGGGAGGGGGGTTAAATTCACCCCTCCACTTT; CDR3aa: CASSPGGGGLNSPLHF
d_gene: .; v_gene: TRBV4-1; j_gene: TRBJ2-5; abundance: .; CDR3nt: TGCGCCAGCAGCCAAGAAACGTCGGGCCTAGAGACCCAGTACTTC; CDR3aa: CASSQETSGLETQYF
d_gene: TRBD2; v_gene: TRBV28; j_gene: TRBJ2-3; abundance: .; CDR3nt: TGTGCCAGCAGTTCCCCTCGACTAGCGGTTCCTTTGGTTTATACGCAGTATTTT; CDR3aa: CASSSPRLAVPLVYTQYF
d_gene: .; v_gene: TRBV13; j_gene: TRBJ1-1; abundance: .; CDR3nt: TGTGCCAGCACCCTGAGGGGGATCGGCACTGAAGCTTTCTTT; CDR3aa: CASTLRGIGTEAFF
d_gene: TRBD2; v_gene: TRBV24-1; j_gene: TRBJ2-1; abundance: .; CDR3nt: TGTGCCACCAGTGATTCTCAGAAAGCCGGGACTAGCGGGGGGAGCTCCTACAATGAGCAGTTCTTC; CDR3aa: CATSDSQKAGTSGGSSYNEQFF
d_gene: .; v_gene: TRBV12-3/TRBV12-4; j_gene: TRBJ2-4; abundance: .; CDR3nt: TGTGCCAGCAGCGTTGGGGAGGTAAACATTCAGTACTTC; CDR3aa: CASSVGEVNIQYF
d_gene: .; v_gene: TRBV20-1; j_gene: TRBJ1-2; abundance: .; CDR3nt: TGCAGTGCCACAATACCGGGTCCTCATGATGGCTACACCTTC; CDR3aa: CSATIPGPHDGYTF
d_gene: TRBD1; v_gene: TRBV7-9; j_gene: TRBJ1-1; abundance: .; CDR3nt: TGTGCCAGCAGCCGGCGACAGGGCGTGGGCACTGGAGCTTTCTTT; CDR3aa: CASSRRQGVGTGAFF
d_gene: .; v_gene: TRBV7-2; j_gene: TRBJ2-3; abundance: .; CDR3nt: TGTGCCAGCAGCTTAAGGGTAGGGCGCTTCACAGATACGCAGTATTTT; CDR3aa: CASSLRVGRFTDTQYF
d_gene: TRBD1; v_gene: TRBV5-1; j_gene: TRBJ2-7; abundance: few; CDR3nt: TGCGCCAGCAGCTTGACTCCTTTGACAGGGTATTTGGTCTACGAGCAGTACTTC; CDR3aa: CASSLTPLTGYLVYEQYF
d_gene: TRBD1; v_gene: TRBV13; j_gene: TRBJ2-3; abundance: few; CDR3nt: TGTGCCAGCAGTCCCCGACAGGGGGCTGTCAATACGCAGTATTTT; CDR3aa: CASSPRQGAVNTQYF
d_gene: TRBD2; v_gene: TRBV2; j_gene: TRBJ2-1; abundance: .; CDR3nt: TGTACCATCGGCGATCGACTAGCGGGGCCTGCCGGGGCCAATGAGCAGTTCTTC; CDR3aa: CTIGDRLAGPAGANEQFF
d_gene: TRBD1; v_gene: TRBV18; j_gene: TRBJ2-7; abundance: .; CDR3nt: TGTGCCAGCTCGCCCGGGACAGGGGCCACCTACGAGCAGTACTTC; CDR3aa: CASSPGTGATYEQYF
d_gene: TRBD1; v_gene: TRBV7-2; j_gene: TRBJ2-7; abundance: .; CDR3nt: TGTGCCAGCGGCCTAAGGACAGGGGGCCACGAGCAGTACTTC; CDR3aa: CASGLRTGGHEQYF